These T cell receptor beta chains were read from a single sample in a study of cytomegalovirus exposure and HLA in healthy donors. Using immunoSEQ multiplex PCR, the repertoire was profiled, and TCRdb retains in-frame clones only, with some absent. The data contain roughly 180,000 clones, under 80% of them singletons. The sample comprised PBMCs. The receptors originated from a woman aged 50 to 60 in good health and CMV-seropositive. The CDR3 runs from the conserved cysteine through the conserved F or W.

CASSRQGGSPLHF,TRBV19,13
CASSEGRGGYYEQYF,TRBV6-1,15
CASSQDWAGGYGYTF,TRBV4-2,15
CASTPRRGSTEAFF,TRBV5-1,14
CASSRDISYNEQFF,TRBV5-1,14
CASSPRTGGYGNQPQHF,TRBV18,17
CASSELSRASGGNQPQHF,TRBV6-1,18
CASSFEGETYNEQFF,TRBV11-1,15
CASSQAQGGYSYEQYF,TRBV4-1,16
CASSPDRGGRETQYF,TRBV5-1,15
CASSSPGGDTQYF,TRBV5-4,13
CASSYTVGLEAFF,TRBV6-5,13
CASSRGYGYTF,TRBV27,11
CASSGHSYEQYF,TRBV9,12
CASTSDSRANYGYTF,TRBV4-1,15
CSSSLDSPYEQYF,TRBV7-9,13
CASSLVTANYGYTF,TRBV7-9,14
CASSDRGDEKLFF,TRBV6-5,13
CASSGERLAAQHF,TRBV2,13
CASSSLRTYEQYF,TRBV5-5,13
CASSLEQGATTDTQYF,TRBV5-1,16
CASSLTQGVVYEQYF,TRBV5-1,15
CASSQKPGLAEETQYF,TRBV4-2,16
CASSPRPGTVEQYF,TRBV18,14
CASSPGQGEAKNIQYF,TRBV11-3,16
CASTRARGVYYGYTF,TRBV6-5,15
CASSLKFSRSSYNEQFF,TRBV7-3,17
CASSLTTSGGANEQFF,TRBV11-3,16
CASSEPGSGGELFF,TRBV2,14
CASSTHRDSPLHF,TRBV19,13
CASSFRGGAREQYF,TRBV7-9,14
CASSARTSGGNEQFF,TRBV11-3,15
CAWRSGLLNNQPQHF,TRBV30,15
CASSEGLAGQNEQFF,TRBV5-4,15
CASSLDRVEAGYTF,TRBV5-1,14
CSVEKRDENTDTQYF,TRBV29-1,15
CASSFQGATEAFF,TRBV5-5,13
CASSPRETQYF,TRBV6-1,11
CASRVTGTASNQPQHF,TRBV7-2,16
CASRVGTGDGYTF,TRBV5-4,13
CASRRSGGRYNEQFF,TRBV6-1,15
CASSPPDSQETQYF,TRBV18,14
CASGGQGSTDTQYF,TRBV27,14
CASSLSGVDYGYTF,TRBV7-8,14
CAWSLSLRWPAEAFF,TRBV30,15
CASSMGQGLSETISGANVLTF,TRBV5-1,21
CASMSGGSSTEAFF,TRBV7-6,14
CASRGTGPNQPQHF,TRBV2,14
CASSPKGDSTSYEQYF,TRBV18,16
CASSLAQGSGHEQYF,TRBV11-2,15